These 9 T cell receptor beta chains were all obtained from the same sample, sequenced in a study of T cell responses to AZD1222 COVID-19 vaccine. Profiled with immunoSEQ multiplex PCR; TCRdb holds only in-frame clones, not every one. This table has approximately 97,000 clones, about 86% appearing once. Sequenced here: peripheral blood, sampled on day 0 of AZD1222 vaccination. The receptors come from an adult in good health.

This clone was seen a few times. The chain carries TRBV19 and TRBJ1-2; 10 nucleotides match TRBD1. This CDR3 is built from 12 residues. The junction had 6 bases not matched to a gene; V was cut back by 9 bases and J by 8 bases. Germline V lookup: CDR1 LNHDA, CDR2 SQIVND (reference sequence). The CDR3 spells CASRDRGRGYTF. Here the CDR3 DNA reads TGTGCCAGCCGGGACAGGGGTCGAGGCTACACCTTC.

This chain's CDR3 is CASSGAGQGYSYEQYF. Written as DNA, the CDR3 is TGCGCCAGCAGCGGAGCGGGACAGGGGTACTCCTACGAGCAGTACTTC. The V gene is TRBV5-1, the J gene TRBJ2-7; 10 nucleotides match TRBD1. CDR3 length: 16 amino acids. Germline CDR1 and CDR2: SGHRS and YFSETQ. With 4 bases clipped from V and 0 bases from J, the junction kept 7 bases outside the gene matches.

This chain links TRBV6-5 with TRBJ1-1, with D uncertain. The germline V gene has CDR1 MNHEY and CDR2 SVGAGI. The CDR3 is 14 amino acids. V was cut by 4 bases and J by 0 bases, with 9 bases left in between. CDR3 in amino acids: CASSSRPMNTEAFF. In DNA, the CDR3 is TGTGCCAGCAGTTCAAGACCCATGAACACTGAAGCTTTCTTT.

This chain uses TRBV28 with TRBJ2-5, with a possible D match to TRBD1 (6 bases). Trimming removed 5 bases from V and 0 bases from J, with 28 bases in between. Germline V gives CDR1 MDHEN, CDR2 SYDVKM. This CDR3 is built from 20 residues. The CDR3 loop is CASSPLVGTGKSGYQETQYF. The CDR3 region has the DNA TGTGCCAGCAGTCCTCTCGTGGGAACAGGGAAGTCCGGATACCAAGAGACCCAGTACTTC.

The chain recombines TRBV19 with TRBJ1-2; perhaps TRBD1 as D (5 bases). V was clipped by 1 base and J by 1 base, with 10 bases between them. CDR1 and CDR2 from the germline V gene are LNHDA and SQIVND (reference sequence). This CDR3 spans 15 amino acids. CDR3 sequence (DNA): TGTGCCAGTAGTATAGGAGGGACTATTAACTATGGCTACACCTTC. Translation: CASSIGGTINYGYTF.

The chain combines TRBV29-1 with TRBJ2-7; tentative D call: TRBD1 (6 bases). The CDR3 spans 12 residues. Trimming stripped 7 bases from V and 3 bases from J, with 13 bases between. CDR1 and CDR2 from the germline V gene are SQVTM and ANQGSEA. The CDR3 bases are TGCAGCGCCGCGACAGGAGGCTACGAGCAGTACTTC. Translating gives CSAATGGYEQYF.

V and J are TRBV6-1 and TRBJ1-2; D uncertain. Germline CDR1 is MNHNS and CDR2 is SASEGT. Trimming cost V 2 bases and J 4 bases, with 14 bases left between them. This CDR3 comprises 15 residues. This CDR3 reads CASSESVGLGYGYTF. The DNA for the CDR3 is TGTGCCAGCAGTGAATCAGTAGGACTTGGCTATGGCTACACCTTC.

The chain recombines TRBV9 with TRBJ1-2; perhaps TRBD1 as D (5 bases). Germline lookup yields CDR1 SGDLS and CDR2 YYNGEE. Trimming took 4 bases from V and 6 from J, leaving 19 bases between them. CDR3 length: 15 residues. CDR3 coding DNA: TGTGCCAGCAGCACCGCGGGACCCCTCGGCGATGGCTACACCTTC. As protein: CASSTAGPLGDGYTF.

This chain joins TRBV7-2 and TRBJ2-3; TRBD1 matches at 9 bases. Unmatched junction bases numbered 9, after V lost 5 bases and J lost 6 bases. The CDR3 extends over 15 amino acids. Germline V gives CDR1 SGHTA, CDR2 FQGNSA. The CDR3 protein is CASSLTQGASDTQYF. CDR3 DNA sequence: TGTGCCAGCAGCCTCACACAGGGGGCCTCCGATACGCAGTATTTT. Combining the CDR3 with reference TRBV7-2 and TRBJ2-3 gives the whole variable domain GAGVSQSPSNKVTEKGKDVELRCDPISGHTALYWYRQSLGQGLEFLIYFQGNSAPDKSGLPSDRFSAERTGGSVSTLTIQRTQQEDSAVYLCASSLTQGASDTQYFGPGTRLTVL.